What follows is one TCR beta chain and its context. The sample originates from a study of blood T cell repertoires in COVID-19. For the study at large: Whether acute or convalescent, the COVID-19 samples came from the United States, Italy and Spain. The analysed material was cDNA or gDNA that came from T cells, B-cell-depleted T cells, or PBMCs.

Germline lookup yields CDR1 GTSNPN and CDR2 SVGIG (reference sequence). The CDR3 loop spans 13 amino acids. The J segment lost 8 bases and the V segment lost 1 base, leaving 6 bases of the junction unmatched. Sequenced by immunoSEQ multiplex PCR; TCRdb stores in-frame clones only, minus some. The top ten clones hold about 2% of a sample with some 110,000 clones, roughly 92% of them seen once. Material for sequencing was peripheral blood. The receptor was derived from a man in his fifties with COVID-19, enrolled during active disease. This chain uses TRBV30 with TRBJ2-5; 8 nucleotides line up with TRBD2. The CDR3: CAWSGIAGITQYF. The DNA of the CDR3 is TGTGCCTGGAGTGGAATAGCGGGAATTACCCAGTACTTC.